The TCR beta chain described here comes from a study of blood T cell repertoires in COVID-19. Study background: T cells, B-cell-depleted T cells, or PBMCs supplied cDNA or gDNA.

Original processing methods: Estimates of nucleated cell counts were drawn from the amplification of reference gene primers. Clones were sequenced by immunoSEQ multiplex PCR, and TCRdb holds only the in-frame ones, with some missing. From that table come the V and J calls and clone size; the DNA was used to work out D and trimming. The sample lists 140,000 to 150,000 clones, roughly 77% occurring once. This CDR3 has 13 amino acids. The germline gives CDR1 MNHEY, CDR2 SVGAGI. Losses at the gene ends were 7 bases for V and 7 bases for J; bases not matched to a gene: 6. The receptor was derived from a man aged 55 to 70 with acute or convalescent COVID-19. Material for sequencing was peripheral blood. V is TRBV6-5 and J is TRBJ1-2; 10 bases are shared with TRBD1. In DNA, the CDR3 is TGTGCCAGCAATTGGGACAGGGGTACTGGCTACACCTTC. This sequence encodes CASNWDRGTGYTF.